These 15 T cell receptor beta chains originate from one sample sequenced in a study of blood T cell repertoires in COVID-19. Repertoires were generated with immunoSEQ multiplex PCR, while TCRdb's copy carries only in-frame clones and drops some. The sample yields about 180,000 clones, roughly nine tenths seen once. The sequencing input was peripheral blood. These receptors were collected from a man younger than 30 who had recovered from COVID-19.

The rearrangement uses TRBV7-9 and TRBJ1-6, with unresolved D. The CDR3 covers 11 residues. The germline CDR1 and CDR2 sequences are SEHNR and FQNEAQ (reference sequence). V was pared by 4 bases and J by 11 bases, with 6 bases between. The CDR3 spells CASSSEAPLHF. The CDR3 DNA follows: TGTGCCAGCAGCTCCGAGGCACCCCTCCACTTT.

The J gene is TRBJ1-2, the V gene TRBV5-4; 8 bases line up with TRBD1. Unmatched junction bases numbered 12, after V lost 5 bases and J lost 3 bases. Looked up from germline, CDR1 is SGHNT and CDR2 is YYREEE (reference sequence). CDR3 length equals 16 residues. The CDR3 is CASRPVGTGGHYGYTF. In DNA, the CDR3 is TGTGCCAGCAGACCCGTAGGTACAGGGGGTCACTATGGCTACACCTTC.

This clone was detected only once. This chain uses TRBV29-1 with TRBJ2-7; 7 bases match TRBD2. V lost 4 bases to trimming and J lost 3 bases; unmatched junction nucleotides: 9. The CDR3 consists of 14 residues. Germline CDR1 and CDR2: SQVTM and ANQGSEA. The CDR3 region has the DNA TGCAGCGTTGGGAGACACGGCGGGAGCTACGAGCAGTACTTC. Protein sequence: CSVGRHGGSYEQYF.

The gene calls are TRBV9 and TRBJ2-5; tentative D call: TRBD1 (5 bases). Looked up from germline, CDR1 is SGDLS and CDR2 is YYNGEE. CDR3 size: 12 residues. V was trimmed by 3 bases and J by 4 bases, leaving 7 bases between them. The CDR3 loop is CASSDRLETQYF. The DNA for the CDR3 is TGTGCCAGCAGCGACAGGTTAGAGACCCAGTACTTC.

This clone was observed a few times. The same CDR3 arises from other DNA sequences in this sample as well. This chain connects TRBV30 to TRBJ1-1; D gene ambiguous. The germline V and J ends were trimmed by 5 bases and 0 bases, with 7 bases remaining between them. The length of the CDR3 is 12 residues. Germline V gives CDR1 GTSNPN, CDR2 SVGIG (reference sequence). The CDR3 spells CAWAKMNTEAFF. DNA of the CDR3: TGTGCCTGGGCTAAAATGAACACTGAAGCTTTCTTT.

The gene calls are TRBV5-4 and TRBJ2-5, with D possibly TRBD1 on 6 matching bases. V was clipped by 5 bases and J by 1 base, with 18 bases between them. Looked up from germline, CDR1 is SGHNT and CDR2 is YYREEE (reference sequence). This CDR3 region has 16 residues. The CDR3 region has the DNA TGTGCCAGCAGTCGCTACAGGGCGCCTTCCCAAGAGACCCAGTACTTC. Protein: CASSRYRAPSQETQYF.

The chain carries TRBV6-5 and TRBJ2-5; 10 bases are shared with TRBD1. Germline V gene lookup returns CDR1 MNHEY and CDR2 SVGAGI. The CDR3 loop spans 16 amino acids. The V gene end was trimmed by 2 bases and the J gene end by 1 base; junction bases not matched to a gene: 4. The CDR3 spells CASSYEGQGPQETQYF. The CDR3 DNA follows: TGTGCCAGCAGTTACGAGGGACAGGGGCCCCAAGAGACCCAGTACTTC.

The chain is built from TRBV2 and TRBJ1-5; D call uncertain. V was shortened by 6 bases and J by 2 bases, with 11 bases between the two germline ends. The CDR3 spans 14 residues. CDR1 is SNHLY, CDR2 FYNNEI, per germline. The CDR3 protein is CASSGEYGNQPQHF. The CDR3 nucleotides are TGTGCCAGCAGCGGAGAATATGGCAATCAGCCCCAGCATTTT.

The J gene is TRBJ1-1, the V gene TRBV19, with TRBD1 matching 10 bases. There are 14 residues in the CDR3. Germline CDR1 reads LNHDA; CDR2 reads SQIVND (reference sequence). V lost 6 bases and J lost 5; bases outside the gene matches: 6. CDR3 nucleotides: TGTGCCAGTAGGCGGACAGGGGGGATAACTGAAGCTTTCTTT. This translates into CASRRTGGITEAFF.

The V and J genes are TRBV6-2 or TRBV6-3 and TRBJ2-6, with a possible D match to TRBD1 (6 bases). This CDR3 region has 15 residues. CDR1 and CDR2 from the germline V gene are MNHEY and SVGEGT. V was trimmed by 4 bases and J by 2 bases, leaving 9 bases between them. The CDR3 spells CASSSGAPGANVLTF. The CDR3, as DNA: TGTGCCAGCAGTTCAGGGGCGCCTGGGGCCAACGTCCTGACTTTC.

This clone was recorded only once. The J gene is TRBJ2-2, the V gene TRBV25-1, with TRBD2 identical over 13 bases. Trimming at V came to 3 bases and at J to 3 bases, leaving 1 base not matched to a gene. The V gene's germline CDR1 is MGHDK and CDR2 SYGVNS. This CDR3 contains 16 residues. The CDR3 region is CASSDTSGRDTGELFF. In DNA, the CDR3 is TGTGCCAGCAGTGACACTAGCGGGAGGGACACCGGGGAGCTGTTTTTT.

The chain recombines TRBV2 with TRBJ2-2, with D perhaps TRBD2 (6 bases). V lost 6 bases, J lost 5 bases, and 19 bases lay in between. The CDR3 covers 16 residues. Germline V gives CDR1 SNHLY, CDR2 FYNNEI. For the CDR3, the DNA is TGTGCCAGCAGGCTGGTTAGTACTAGCCGGACCGGGGAGCTGTTTTTT. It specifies CASRLVSTSRTGELFF.

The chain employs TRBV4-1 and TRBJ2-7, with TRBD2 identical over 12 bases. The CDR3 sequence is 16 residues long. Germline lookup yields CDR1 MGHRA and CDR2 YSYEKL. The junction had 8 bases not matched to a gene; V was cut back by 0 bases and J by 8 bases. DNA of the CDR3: TGCGCCAGCAGCCAAGAACGACTAGCGGGAGTATGGAAGCAGTACTTC. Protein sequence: CASSQERLAGVWKQYF.

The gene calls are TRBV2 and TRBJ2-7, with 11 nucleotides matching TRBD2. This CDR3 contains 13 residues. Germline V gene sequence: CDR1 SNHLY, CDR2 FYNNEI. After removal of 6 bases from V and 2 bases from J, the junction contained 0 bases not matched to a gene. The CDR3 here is CASRTSGTYEQYF. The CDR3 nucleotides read TGTGCCAGCAGGACTAGCGGGACCTACGAGCAGTACTTC.

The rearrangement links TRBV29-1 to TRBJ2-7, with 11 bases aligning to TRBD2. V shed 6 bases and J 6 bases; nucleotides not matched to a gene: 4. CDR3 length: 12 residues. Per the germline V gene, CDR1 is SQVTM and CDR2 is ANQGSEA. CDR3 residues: CSVRLAGTEQYF. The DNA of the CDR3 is TGCAGCGTAAGACTAGCGGGAACCGAGCAGTACTTC.